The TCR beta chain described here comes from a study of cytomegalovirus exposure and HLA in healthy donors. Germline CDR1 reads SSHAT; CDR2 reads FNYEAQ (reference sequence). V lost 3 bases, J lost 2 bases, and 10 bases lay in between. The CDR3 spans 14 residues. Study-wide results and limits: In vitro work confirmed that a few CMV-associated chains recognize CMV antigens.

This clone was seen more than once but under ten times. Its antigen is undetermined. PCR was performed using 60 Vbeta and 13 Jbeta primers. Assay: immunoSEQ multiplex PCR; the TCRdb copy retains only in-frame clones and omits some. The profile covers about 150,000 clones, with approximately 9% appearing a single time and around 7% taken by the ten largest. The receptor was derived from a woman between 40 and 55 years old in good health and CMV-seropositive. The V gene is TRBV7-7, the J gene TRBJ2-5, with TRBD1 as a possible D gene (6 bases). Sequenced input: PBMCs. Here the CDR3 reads CASSFSGTQETQYF. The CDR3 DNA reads TGTGCCAGCAGCTTTTCGGGGACACAAGAGACCCAGTACTTC.